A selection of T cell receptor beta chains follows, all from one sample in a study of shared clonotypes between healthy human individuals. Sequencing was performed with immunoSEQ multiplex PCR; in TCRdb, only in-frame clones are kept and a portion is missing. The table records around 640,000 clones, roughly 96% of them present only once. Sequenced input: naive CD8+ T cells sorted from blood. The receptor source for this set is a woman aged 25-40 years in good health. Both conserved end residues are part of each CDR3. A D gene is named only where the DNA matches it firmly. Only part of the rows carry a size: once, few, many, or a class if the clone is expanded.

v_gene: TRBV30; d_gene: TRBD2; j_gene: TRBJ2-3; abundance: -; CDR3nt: TGTGCCTCCCTCCCAGCGGGATTCACAGATACGCAGTATTTT; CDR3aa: CASLPAGFTDTQYF
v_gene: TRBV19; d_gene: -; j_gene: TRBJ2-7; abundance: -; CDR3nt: TGTGCCACCCTCATCGGGTCGACCCCCTACGAGCAGTACTTC; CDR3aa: CATLIGSTPYEQYF
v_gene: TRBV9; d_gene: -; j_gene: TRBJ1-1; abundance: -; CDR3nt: TGTGCCAGCAGCATCGGCCTCCGGCGGAACGGAGCTTTCTTT; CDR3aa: CASSIGLRRNGAFF
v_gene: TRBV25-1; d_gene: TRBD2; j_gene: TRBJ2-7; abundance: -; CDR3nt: TGTGCCAGCACTGGGCGGGAGGGCCGGTACGAGCAGTACTTC; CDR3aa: CASTGREGRYEQYF
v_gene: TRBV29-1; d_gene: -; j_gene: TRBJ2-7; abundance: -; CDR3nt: TGCAGCGTTGATTACCCAGGGACCTACGAGCAGTACTTC; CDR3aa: CSVDYPGTYEQYF
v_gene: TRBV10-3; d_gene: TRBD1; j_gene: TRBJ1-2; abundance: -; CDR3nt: TGTGCCATCAGCGACTCTGGCGTGACAGGGACGGGGTCTAACTATGGCTACACCTTC; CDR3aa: CAISDSGVTGTGSNYGYTF
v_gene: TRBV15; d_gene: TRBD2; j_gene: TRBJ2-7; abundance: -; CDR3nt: TGTGCCACCAGCAGAGCTGGCGGGAGAGGATACGAGCAGTACTTC; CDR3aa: CATSRAGGRGYEQYF
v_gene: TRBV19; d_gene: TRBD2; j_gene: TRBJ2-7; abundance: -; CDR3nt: TGTGCCAGTAGTATAGGTAGCGGGACCTACGAGCAGTACTTC; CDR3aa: CASSIGSGTYEQYF
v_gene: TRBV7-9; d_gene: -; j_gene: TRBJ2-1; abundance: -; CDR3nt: TGTGCCAGCAGCCATCCCTCTGCCCCACACAATGAGCAGTTCTTC; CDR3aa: CASSHPSAPHNEQFF
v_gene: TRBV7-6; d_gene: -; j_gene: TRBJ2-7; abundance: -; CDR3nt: TGTGCCAGCAGCTCGGGGCCCTACGAGCAGTACTTC; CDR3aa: CASSSGPYEQYF
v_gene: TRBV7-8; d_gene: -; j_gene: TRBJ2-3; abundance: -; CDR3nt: TGTGCCAGCAGCTTAATGACGGGAGAGTGGAGCACAGATACGCAGTATTTT; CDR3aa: CASSLMTGEWSTDTQYF
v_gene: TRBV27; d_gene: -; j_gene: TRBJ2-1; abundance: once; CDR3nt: TGTGCCAGCAGCCTACGAGGGGGGGCGGGTGAGCAGTTCTTC; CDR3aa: CASSLRGGAGEQFF
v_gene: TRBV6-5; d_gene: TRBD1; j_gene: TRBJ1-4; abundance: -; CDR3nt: TGTGCCAGCAGTTCTTGGACAGGGCTCGGGGAAAAACTGTTTTTT; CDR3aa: CASSSWTGLGEKLFF
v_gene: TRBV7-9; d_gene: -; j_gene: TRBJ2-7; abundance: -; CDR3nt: TGTGCCAGCAGCCACCAGACAGCCCTGGTATCCTACGAGCAGTACTTC; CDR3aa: CASSHQTALVSYEQYF
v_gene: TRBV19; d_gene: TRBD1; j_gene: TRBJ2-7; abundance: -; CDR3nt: TGTGCCAGTAGTCATACAGGGGCAGAGCAGTACTTC; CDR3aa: CASSHTGAEQYF
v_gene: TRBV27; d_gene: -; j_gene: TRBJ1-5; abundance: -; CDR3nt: TGTGCCAGCAGTTTACGGGGAAGGAGCAATCAGCCCCAGCATTTT; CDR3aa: CASSLRGRSNQPQHF
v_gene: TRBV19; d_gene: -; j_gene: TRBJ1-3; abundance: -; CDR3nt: TGTGCCAGTAGTATTGGCAGTATCTCTGGAAACACCATATATTTT; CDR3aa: CASSIGSISGNTIYF
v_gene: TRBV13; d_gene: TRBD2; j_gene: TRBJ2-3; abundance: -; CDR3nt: TGTGCCAGCCAAGAACGAGGACTAGCGGAGAAAGATACGCAGTATTTT; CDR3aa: CASQERGLAEKDTQYF
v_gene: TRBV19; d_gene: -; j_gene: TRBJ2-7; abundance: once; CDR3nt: TGTGCCAGTAGTATTCCTGAGGGGGTCAACGAGCAGTACTTC; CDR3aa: CASSIPEGVNEQYF
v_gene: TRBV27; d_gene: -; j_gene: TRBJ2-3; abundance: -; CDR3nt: TGTGCCAGCAGTCCGAAGGGGCGAGGGAGCACAGATACGCAGTATTTT; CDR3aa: CASSPKGRGSTDTQYF
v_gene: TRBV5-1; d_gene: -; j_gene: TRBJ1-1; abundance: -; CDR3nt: TGCGCCAGCAGCTTCATGGACGAAGCTTTCTTT; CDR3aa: CASSFMDEAFF
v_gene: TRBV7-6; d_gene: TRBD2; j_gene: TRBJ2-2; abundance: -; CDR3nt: TGTGCCAGCGGCAGACTAGCGGGAGCCACCGGGGAGCTGTTTTTT; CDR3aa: CASGRLAGATGELFF
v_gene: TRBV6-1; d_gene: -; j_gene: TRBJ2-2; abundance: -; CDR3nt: TGTGCCAGCAGTGAAGGTGGTCTGGCGGGCGCGGTGGCCGGGGAGCTGTTTTTT; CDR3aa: CASSEGGLAGAVAGELFF
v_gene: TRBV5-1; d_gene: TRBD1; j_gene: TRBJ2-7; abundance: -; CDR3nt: TGCGCCAGCAGCTTGGCACAGGGGGTGTTCTACGAGCAGTACTTC; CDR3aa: CASSLAQGVFYEQYF
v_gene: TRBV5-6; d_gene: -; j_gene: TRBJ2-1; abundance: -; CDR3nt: TGTGCCAGCAGCTTGGAGTGGGGCCGCCAGCCTGGGAAAAATGAGCAGTTCTTC; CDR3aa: CASSLEWGRQPGKNEQFF
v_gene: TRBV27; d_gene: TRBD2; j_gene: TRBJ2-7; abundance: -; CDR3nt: TGTGCCAGCAGCGGACTAGCGGGCTCCGAGCAGTACTTC; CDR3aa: CASSGLAGSEQYF
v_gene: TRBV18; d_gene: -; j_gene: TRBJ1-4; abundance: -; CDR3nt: TGTGCCATAGCCCGGGGCGAAGAGAATGAAAAACTGTTTTTT; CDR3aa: CAIARGEENEKLFF
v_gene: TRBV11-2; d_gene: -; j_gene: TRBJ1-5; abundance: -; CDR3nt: TGTGCCAGCAGCCTTAGACTTTTAGGGGATAGCAATCAGCCCCAGCATTTT; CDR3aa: CASSLRLLGDSNQPQHF
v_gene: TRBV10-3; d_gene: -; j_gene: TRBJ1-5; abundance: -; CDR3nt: TGTGCCATCAGTGAGTCGGACCAGCCCCAGCATTTT; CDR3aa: CAISESDQPQHF
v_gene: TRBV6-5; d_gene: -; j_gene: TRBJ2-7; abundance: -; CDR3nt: TGTGCCAGCAGTTACTCGATATGGAGCTCCTACGAGCAGTACTTC; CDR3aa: CASSYSIWSSYEQYF
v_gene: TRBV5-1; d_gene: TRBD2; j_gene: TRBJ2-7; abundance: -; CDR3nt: TGCGCCAGCAGCTTGGAAGTGCTCGGGGTCACTTCTAGCGGGAGGGTAAGCTCCTACGAGCAGTACTTC; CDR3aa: CASSLEVLGVTSSGRVSSYEQYF
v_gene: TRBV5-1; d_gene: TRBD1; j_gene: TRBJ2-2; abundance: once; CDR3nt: TGCGCCAGCAGCGCCGGGACAGGGGGCCCGAACACCGGGGAGCTGTTTTTT; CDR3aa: CASSAGTGGPNTGELFF
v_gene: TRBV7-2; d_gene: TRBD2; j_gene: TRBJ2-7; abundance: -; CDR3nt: TGTGCCAGCAGCTGGGGGACTAACTACGAGCAGTACTTC; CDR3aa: CASSWGTNYEQYF
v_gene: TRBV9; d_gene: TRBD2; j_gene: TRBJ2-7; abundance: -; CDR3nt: TGTGCCAGCGCCAGCGGGGGGATGGGCTACGAGCAGTACTTC; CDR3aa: CASASGGMGYEQYF
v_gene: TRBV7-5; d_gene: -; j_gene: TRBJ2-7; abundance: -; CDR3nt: TGTGTCAGAAGCCCGAAGCTCGACCGAATAAGACCCCCTTACGGGGGTACGAAAGGGCAGTACTTC; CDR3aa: CVRSPKLDRIRPPYGGTKGQYF
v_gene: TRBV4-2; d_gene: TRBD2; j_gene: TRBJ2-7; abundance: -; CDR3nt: TGTGCCAGCAGCCAAGAAGCCAGCGGGAGCTCCTACGAGCAGTACTTC; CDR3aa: CASSQEASGSSYEQYF
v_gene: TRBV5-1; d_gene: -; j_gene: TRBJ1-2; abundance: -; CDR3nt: TGCGCCAGCAGGGAAGAGGGCTCTAACTATGGCTACACCTTC; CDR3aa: CASREEGSNYGYTF
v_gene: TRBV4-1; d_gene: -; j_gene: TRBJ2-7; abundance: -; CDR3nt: TGCGCCAGCAGCCACTCAGAAAGTGGCGAGCAGTACTTC; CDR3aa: CASSHSESGEQYF
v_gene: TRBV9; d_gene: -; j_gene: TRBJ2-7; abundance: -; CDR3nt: TGTGCCAGCAGCGTAGGTGGCAATGCCTACGAGCAGTACTTC; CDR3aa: CASSVGGNAYEQYF
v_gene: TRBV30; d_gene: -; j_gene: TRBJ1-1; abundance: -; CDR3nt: TGTGCCTGGAGTAATCTGGGGGGAAACACTGAAGCTTTCTTT; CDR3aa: CAWSNLGGNTEAFF
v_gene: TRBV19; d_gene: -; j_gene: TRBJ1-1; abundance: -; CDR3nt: TGTGCCAGTAGTATTATACGTGACACTGAAGCTTTCTTT; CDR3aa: CASSIIRDTEAFF
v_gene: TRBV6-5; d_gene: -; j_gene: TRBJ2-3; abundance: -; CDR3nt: TGTGCCAGCAGTTACTCGAAATTAGATACGCAGTATTTT; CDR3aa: CASSYSKLDTQYF
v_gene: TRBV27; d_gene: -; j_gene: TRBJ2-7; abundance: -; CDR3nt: TGTGCCAGCAGTTACCGGGACTCCACCTACGAGCAGTACTTC; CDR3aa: CASSYRDSTYEQYF
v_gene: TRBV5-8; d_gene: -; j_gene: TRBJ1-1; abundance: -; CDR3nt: TGTGCCAGCAGCTTGGGTACTGAAGCTTTCTTT; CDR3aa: CASSLGTEAFF
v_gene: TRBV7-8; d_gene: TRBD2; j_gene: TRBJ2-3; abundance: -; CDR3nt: TGTGCCAGCAGCTTAGCCGCGAGCGGGAGTTCGGCAGATACGCAGTATTTT; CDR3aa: CASSLAASGSSADTQYF
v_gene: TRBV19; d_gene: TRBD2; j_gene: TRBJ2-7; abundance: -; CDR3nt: TGTGCCAGTAGCCTAGCGGAGTCCTACGAGCAGTACTTC; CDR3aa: CASSLAESYEQYF
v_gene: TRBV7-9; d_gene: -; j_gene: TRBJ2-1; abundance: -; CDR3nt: TGTGCCAGCAGCTCAGACGGGAGCTCCTACAATGAGCAGTTCTTC; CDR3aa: CASSSDGSSYNEQFF
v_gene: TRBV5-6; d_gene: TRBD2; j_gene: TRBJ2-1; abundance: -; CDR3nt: TGTGCCAGCAGCTGGAGTACTAGCGTATACAATGAGCAGTTCTTC; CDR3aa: CASSWSTSVYNEQFF
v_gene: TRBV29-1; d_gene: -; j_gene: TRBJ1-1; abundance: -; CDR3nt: TGCAGCGTAGGGAGGGACGGAAACACTGAAGCTTTCTTT; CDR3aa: CSVGRDGNTEAFF
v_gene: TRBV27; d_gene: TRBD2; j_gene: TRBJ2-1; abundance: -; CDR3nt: TGTGCCAGCAGTACCGGGACTAGCGGCAACAATGAGCAGTTCTTC; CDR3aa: CASSTGTSGNNEQFF